These T cell receptor beta chains were read from a single sample in a study of T-cell reconstitution after alpha-beta-depleted transplantation in children. TCRdb fed the PCR reads into MiXCR, producing one record per CDR3 protein. The sample has roughly 670,000 distinct CDR3 sequences; less than 15% are singletons. The sequences come from PBMCs, collected before TCRalphabeta/CD19-depleted stem cell transplant. Receptor source: a girl aged 2 to 9 with congenital amegakaryocytic thrombocytopenia, due to receive a stem cell transplant. The CDR3 runs from the conserved cysteine through the conserved F or W. A D gene is named only where the DNA matches it firmly. Some rows have no size entry. The others give once, few or many, or a class for an expanded clone.

NA	TRBV29-1	TRBJ2-5	TRBD2	CSVDPGGQETQYF	TGCAGCGTTGACCCGGGAGGACAAGAGACCCAGTACTTC
NA	TRBV29-1	TRBJ2-3	TRBD2	CSVEGLAGGDTQYF	TGCAGCGTTGAAGGACTAGCGGGAGGCGATACGCAGTATTTT
few	TRBV4-1	TRBJ2-7	TRBD2	CASSQVSGSGDEQYF	TGCGCCAGCAGCCAAGTTAGCGGGTCTGGGGACGAGCAGTACTTC
few	TRBV20-1	TRBJ2-1	NA	CSARDFRSEQFF	TGCAGTGCTAGAGATTTTAGAAGTGAGCAGTTCTTC
many	TRBV5-1	TRBJ1-2	TRBD1	CASSATGAPIPYGYTF	TGCGCCAGCAGCGCGACAGGGGCCCCAATCCCCTATGGCTACACCTTC
many	TRBV3-1	TRBJ2-6	NA	CASSQDSSGANVLTF	TGTGCCAGCAGCCAAGACAGCTCTGGGGCCAACGTCCTGACTTTC
many	TRBV15	TRBJ2-7	TRBD2	CATSKLARPWEQYF	TGTGCCACCAGCAAACTAGCGCGACCGTGGGAGCAGTACTTC
many	TRBV27	TRBJ2-7	NA	CASSLETSGTSYEQYF	TGTGCCAGCAGTTTAGAGACCTCCGGGACCTCCTACGAGCAGTACTTC
few	TRBV18	TRBJ2-2	NA	CASSPGLDTGELFF	TGTGCCAGCTCACCAGGGTTGGACACCGGGGAGCTGTTTTTT
many	TRBV20-1	TRBJ2-1	NA	CSAPLNEQFF	TGCAGTGCGCCTCTCAATGAGCAGTTCTTC
NA	TRBV5-5	TRBJ2-7	NA	CASTLISVDEQYF	TGTGCCAGCACCCTCATTTCGGTCGACGAGCAGTACTTC
NA	TRBV11-2	TRBJ2-3	TRBD1	CASSLRRRDRIRDVDTQYF	TGTGCCAGCAGCTTAAGGCGACGGGACAGGATTAGAGATGTGGATACGCAGTATTTT
NA	TRBV7-3	TRBJ1-5	NA	CASSLMAGVLSNQPQHF	TGTGCCAGCAGCTTAATGGCTGGCGTCCTGAGCAATCAGCCCCAGCATTTT
many	TRBV5-1	TRBJ1-1	NA	CASSLGSGLNTEAFF	TGCGCCAGCAGCTTGGGGTCAGGGCTCAACACTGAAGCTTTCTTT
few	TRBV29-1	TRBJ2-1	NA	CSVDPGYNEQFF	TGCAGCGTTGATCCCGGTTACAATGAGCAGTTCTTC
NA	TRBV12-5	TRBJ2-2	NA	CASGLHLTTVTGELFF	TGTGCTAGTGGTTTGCACTTAACGACAGTGACCGGGGAGCTGTTTTTT
many	TRBV10-3	TRBJ2-5	TRBD1	CAISRQGSVETQYF	TGTGCCATCAGCCGACAGGGGAGTGTCGAGACCCAGTACTTC
many	TRBV7-9	TRBJ2-7	NA	CASSLASERTYEQYF	TGTGCCAGCAGCTTAGCGAGTGAAAGGACTTACGAGCAGTACTTC
few	TRBV5-6	TRBJ2-1	TRBD1	CASSLVTGQGQFF	TGTGCCAGCAGCTTGGTGACGGGACAGGGGCAGTTCTTC
NA	TRBV5-1	TRBJ2-2	NA	CASSETLNTGELLF	TGCGCCAGCAGCGAGACTTTGAACACCGGGGAGCTGCTTTTT
NA	TRBV5-1	TRBJ2-5	TRBD1	CASSPLTGSLETQYF	TGCGCCAGCAGCCCACTGACAGGGAGTCTGGAGACCCAGTACTTC
many	TRBV29-1	TRBJ2-3	NA	CSVRVDSGLTDTQYF	TGCAGCGTGAGGGTGGACAGTGGGCTTACAGATACGCAGTATTTT
many	TRBV6-1	TRBJ1-1	NA	CASSPLMVNTEAFF	TGTGCCAGCAGTCCTTTAATGGTGAACACTGAAGCTTTCTTT
many	TRBV20-1	TRBJ2-1	NA	CSARASGYNEQFF	TGCAGTGCTAGAGCGAGCGGCTACAATGAGCAGTTCTTC
NA	TRBV14	TRBJ2-7	TRBD2	CASSQVFQTGRRGYEQYF	TGTGCCAGCAGCCAAGTGTTCCAAACGGGACGGCGGGGGTACGAGCAGTACTTC
many	TRBV28	TRBJ2-1	NA	CATQGQNYNEQFF	TGTGCCACCCAGGGACAAAACTACAATGAGCAGTTCTTC